This entry features one T cell receptor (beta chain) sequence. With 1 base clipped from V and 3 bases from J, the junction kept 5 bases outside the gene matches. The CDR3 has 16 amino acids. Germline-derived CDR1 and CDR2 are SSHAT and FNYEAQ (reference sequence). These data are taken from a study of blood T cell repertoires in COVID-19. Across the study: Both acute and convalescent COVID-19 samples were obtained from the United States, Italy and Spain. Nucleic acid was either cDNA or gDNA, and it came from T cells, B-cell-depleted T cells, or PBMCs.

Produced via immunoSEQ multiplex PCR; TCRdb's table is partial and in-frame only. Seen here are roughly 570,000 clones, 85% to 90% observed once, and the top ten hold roughly 7.4%. Recruited during active infection, patients (from Seattle) were subsequently followed longitudinally. This TCR came from a woman aged 45 to 65 with COVID-19, enrolled during active disease. The specimen sequenced was peripheral blood. The chain has TRBV7-7 and TRBJ2-5; TRBD1 matches 10 bases. CDR3 sequence reads: CASSLGVGTGEETQYF. CDR3 bases: TGTGCCAGCAGCTTAGGGGTCGGGACAGGGGAAGAGACCCAGTACTTC.